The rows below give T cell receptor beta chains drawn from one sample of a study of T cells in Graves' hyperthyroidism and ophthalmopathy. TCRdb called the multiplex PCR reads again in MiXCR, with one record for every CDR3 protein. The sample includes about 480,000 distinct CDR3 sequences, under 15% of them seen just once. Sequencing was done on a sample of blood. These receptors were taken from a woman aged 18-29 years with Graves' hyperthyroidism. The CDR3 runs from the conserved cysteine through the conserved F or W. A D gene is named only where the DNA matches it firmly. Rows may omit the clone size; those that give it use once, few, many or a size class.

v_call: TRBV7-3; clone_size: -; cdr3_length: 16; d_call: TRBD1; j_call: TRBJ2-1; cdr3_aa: CASSGGQEKAYNEQFF; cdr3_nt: TGTGCCAGCAGCGGGGGACAGGAGAAAGCCTACAATGAGCAGTTCTTC
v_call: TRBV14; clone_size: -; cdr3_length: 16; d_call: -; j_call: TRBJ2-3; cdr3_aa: CASSQEAKTSTDTQYF; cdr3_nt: TGTGCCAGCAGCCAAGAGGCGAAGACTAGCACAGATACGCAGTATTTT
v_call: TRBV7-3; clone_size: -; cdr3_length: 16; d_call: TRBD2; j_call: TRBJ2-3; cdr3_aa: CASSLGTSGYTDTQYF; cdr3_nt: TGTGCCAGCAGCTTAGGGACTAGCGGATACACAGATACGCAGTATTTT
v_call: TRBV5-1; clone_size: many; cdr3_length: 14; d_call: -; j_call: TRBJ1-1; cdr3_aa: CASSTVSFGPEAFF; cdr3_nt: TGCGCCAGCAGCACCGTAAGCTTTGGACCTGAAGCTTTCTTT
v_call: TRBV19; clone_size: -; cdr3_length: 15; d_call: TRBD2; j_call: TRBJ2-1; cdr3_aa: CASRGGARTYNEQFF; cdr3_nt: TGTGCCAGCCGGGGGGGCGCCAGAACCTACAATGAGCAGTTCTTC
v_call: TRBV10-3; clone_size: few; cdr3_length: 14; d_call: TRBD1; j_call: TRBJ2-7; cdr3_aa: CAIANRDRNHEQYF; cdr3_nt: TGTGCCATCGCAAACCGGGACAGAAACCACGAGCAGTACTTC
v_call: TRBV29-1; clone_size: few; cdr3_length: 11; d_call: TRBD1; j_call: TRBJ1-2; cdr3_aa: CSVRQGNGYTF; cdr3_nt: TGCAGCGTTCGACAGGGGAATGGCTACACCTTC
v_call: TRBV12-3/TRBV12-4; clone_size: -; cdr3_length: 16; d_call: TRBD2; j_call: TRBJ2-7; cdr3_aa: CASSLARSIAGDEQYF; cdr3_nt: TGTGCCAGCAGTTTAGCGCGTTCCATAGCGGGAGACGAGCAGTACTTC
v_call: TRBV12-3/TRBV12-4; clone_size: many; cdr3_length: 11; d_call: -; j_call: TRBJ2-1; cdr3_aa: CASSTFNEQFF; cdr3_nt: TGTGCCAGCAGTACCTTCAATGAGCAGTTCTTC
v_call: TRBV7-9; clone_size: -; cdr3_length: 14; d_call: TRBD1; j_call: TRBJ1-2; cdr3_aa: CASSLRDSVHGYTF; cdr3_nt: TGTGCCAGCAGCCTCCGGGACAGCGTTCATGGCTACACCTTC
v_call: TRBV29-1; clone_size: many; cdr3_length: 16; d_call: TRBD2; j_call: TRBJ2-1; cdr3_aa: CSVPGERDRFYNEQFF; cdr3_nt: TGCAGCGTTCCCGGGGAGCGGGATCGTTTCTACAATGAGCAGTTCTTC
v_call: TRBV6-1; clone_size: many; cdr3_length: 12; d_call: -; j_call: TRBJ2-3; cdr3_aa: CASSIGTDTQYF; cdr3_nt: TGTGCCAGCAGCATCGGGACAGATACGCAGTATTTT
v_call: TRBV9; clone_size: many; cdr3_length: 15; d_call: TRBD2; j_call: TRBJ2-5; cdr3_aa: CASSAGTSGLSAQYF; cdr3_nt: TGTGCCAGCAGCGCCGGGACTAGCGGTCTCTCGGCCCAGTACTTC
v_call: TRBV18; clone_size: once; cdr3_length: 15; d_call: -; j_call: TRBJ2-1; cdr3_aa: CASSPTERGYNEQFF; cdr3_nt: TGTGCCAGCTCGCCGACAGAACGGGGATACAATGAGCAGTTCTTC
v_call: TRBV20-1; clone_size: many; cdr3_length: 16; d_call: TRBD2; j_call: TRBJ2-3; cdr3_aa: CSAPGTSGRARDTQYF; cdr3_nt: TGCAGTGCCCCCGGGACTAGCGGGAGGGCCAGGGATACGCAGTATTTT
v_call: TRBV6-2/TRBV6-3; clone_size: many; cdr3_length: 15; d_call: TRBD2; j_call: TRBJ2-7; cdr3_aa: CASRWIAGGPHEQYF; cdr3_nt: TGTGCCAGCAGGTGGATAGCGGGAGGGCCCCACGAGCAGTACTTC
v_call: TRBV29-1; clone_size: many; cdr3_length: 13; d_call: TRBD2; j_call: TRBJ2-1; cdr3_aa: CSVRLAGDNEQFF; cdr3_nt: TGCAGCGTCCGACTAGCGGGGGACAATGAGCAGTTCTTC
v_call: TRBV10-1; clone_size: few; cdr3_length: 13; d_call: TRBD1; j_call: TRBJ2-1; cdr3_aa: CASSDPGGDEQFF; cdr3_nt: TGCGCCAGCAGTGATCCAGGGGGCGATGAGCAGTTCTTC
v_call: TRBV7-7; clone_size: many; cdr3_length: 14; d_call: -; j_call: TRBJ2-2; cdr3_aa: CASSSYPGAGELFF; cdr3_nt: TGTGCTAGCAGCTCTTATCCGGGAGCCGGGGAGCTGTTTTTT
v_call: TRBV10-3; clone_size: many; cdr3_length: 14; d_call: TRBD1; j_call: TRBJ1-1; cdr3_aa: CAISRDRDAQEAFF; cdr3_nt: TGTGCCATCAGCCGGGACAGGGACGCACAGGAAGCTTTCTTT
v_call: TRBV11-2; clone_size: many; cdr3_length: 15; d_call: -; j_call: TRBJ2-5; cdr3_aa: CASSFPHTGYWAQYF; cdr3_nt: TGTGCCAGCAGCTTCCCTCACACAGGGTACTGGGCCCAGTACTTC
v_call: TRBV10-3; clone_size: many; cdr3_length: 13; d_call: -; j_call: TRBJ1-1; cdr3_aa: CAMLRTMNTEAFF; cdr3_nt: TGTGCCATGCTACGGACAATGAACACTGAAGCTTTCTTT
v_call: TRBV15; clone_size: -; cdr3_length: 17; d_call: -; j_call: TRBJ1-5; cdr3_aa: CATSRDLWGNGNQPQHF; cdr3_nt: TGTGCCACCAGCAGAGATTTATGGGGGAACGGCAATCAGCCCCAGCATTTT
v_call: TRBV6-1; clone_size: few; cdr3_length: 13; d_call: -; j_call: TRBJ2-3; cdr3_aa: CASSDSGGDTQYF; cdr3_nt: TGTGCCAGCAGTGATAGCGGAGGAGATACGCAGTATTTT
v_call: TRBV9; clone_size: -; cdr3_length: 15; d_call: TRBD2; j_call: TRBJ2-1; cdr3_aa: CASSASGGRGNEQFF; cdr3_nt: TGTGCCAGCAGCGCTAGCGGGGGGCGGGGAAATGAGCAGTTCTTC
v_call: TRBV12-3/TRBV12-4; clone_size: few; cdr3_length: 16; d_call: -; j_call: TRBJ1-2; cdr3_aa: CASSSIPGQHRDGYTF; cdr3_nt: TGTGCCAGCAGCTCTATACCGGGACAACACCGGGACGGCTACACCTTC
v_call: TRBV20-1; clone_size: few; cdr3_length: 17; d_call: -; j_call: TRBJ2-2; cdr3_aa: CSARAHPGSSNTGELFF; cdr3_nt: TGCAGTGCTAGAGCCCATCCGGGATCTTCGAACACCGGGGAGCTGTTTTTT
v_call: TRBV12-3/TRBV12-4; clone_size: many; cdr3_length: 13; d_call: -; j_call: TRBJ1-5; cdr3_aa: CASSLVSVQPQHF; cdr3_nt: TGTGCCAGCAGTTTAGTCTCCGTTCAGCCCCAGCATTTT
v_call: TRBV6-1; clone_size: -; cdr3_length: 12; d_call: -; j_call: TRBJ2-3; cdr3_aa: CASSPRSDTQYF; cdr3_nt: TGTGCCAGCAGCCCCCGGAGTGATACGCAGTATTTT
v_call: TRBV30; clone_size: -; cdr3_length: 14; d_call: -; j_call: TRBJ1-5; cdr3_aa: CAWSAIGANQPQHF; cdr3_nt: TGTGCCTGGAGTGCAATAGGGGCTAATCAGCCCCAGCATTTT
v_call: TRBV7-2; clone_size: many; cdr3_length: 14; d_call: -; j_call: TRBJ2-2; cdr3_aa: CASSLDSGTGELFF; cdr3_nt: TGTGCCAGCAGCTTAGACTCAGGCACCGGGGAGCTGTTTTTT
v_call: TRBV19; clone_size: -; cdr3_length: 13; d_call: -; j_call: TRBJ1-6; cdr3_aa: CASSIDRGAPLHF; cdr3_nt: TGTGCCAGTAGTATAGATCGGGGAGCACCCCTCCACTTT
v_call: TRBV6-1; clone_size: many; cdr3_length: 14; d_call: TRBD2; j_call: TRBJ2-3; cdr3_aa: CASSFGLAWDTQYF; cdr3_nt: TGTGCCAGCAGTTTCGGACTAGCTTGGGATACGCAGTATTTT
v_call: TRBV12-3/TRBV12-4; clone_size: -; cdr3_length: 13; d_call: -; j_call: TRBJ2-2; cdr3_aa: CASSLSDGGELFF; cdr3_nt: TGTGCCAGCAGCCTTTCTGACGGCGGGGAGCTGTTTTTT
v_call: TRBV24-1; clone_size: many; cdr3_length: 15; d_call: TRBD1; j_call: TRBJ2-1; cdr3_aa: CATSGVDRARDEQFF; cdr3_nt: TGTGCCACCAGTGGCGTTGACAGGGCTCGGGATGAGCAGTTCTTC
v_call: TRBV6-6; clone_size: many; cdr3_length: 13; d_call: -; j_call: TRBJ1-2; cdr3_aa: CASSYRVGGGYTF; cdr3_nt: TGTGCCAGCAGTTACCGCGTGGGTGGAGGCTACACCTTC
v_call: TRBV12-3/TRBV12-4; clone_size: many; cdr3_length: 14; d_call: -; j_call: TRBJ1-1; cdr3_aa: CASTWQGPDTEAFF; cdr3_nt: TGTGCCAGCACCTGGCAGGGTCCTGACACTGAAGCTTTCTTT
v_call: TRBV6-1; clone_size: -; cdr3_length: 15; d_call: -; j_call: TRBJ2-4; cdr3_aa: CASRRQILAKNIQYF; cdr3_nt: TGTGCCAGCAGGAGACAGATACTAGCCAAAAACATTCAGTACTTC
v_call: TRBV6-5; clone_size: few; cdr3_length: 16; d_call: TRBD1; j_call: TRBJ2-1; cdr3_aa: CASSYLGTGGGNEQFF; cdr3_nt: TGTGCCAGCAGTTACCTTGGGACAGGGGGCGGCAATGAGCAGTTCTTC
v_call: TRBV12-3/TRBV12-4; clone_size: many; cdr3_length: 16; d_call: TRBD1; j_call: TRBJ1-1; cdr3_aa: CASSLAGTGEDTEAFF; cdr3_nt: TGTGCCAGCAGTTTAGCGGGGACAGGGGAGGACACTGAAGCTTTCTTT
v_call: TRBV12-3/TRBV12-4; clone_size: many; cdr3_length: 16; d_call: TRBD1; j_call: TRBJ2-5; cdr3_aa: CASSPRTGKGQETQYF; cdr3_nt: TGTGCCAGCAGTCCGAGGACAGGGAAAGGCCAAGAGACCCAGTACTTC
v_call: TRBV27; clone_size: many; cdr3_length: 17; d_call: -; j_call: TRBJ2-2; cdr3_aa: CASSLRILFANTGELFF; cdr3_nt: TGTGCCAGCAGTTTGAGGATTTTGTTCGCGAACACCGGGGAGCTGTTTTTT
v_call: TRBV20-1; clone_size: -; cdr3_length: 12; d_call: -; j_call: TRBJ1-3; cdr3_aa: CSARSSGNTIYF; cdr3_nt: TGCAGTGCTAGGTCCTCTGGAAACACCATATATTTT
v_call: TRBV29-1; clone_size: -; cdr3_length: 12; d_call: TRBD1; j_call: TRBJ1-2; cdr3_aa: CSVADRDYGYTF; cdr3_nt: TGCAGCGTTGCCGACAGGGACTATGGCTACACCTTC
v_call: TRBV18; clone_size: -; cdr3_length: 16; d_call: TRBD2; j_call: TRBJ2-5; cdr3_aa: CASTSIRRGGLETQYF; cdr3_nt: TGTGCCAGCACAAGTATTCGACGGGGAGGGTTGGAGACCCAGTACTTC
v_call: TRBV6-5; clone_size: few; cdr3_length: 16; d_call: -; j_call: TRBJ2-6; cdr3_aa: CASSRSDRHGANVLTF; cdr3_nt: TGTGCCAGCAGTCGCTCGGACAGACACGGGGCCAACGTCCTGACTTTC
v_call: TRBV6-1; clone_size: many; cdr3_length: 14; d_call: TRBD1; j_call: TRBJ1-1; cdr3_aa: CASTSTGGNTEAFF; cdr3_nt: TGTGCCAGCACCTCGACAGGGGGGAACACTGAAGCTTTCTTT
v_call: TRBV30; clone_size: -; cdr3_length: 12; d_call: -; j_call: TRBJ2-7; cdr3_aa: CAWSGGSYEQYF; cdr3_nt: TGTGCCTGGAGTGGGGGCTCCTACGAGCAGTACTTC
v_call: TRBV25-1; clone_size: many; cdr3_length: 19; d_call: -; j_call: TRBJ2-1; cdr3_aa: CASTQRLREPILMGNEQFF; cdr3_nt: TGTGCCAGCACCCAAAGACTCCGGGAACCCATCCTAATGGGCAATGAGCAGTTCTTC
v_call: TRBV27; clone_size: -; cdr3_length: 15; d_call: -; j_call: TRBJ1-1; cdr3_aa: CASSLGFGGNTEAFF; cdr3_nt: TGTGCCAGCAGTTTAGGGTTCGGTGGGAACACTGAAGCTTTCTTT
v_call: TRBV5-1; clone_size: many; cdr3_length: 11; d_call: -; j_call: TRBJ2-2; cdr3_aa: CASTNTGELFF; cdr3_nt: TGCGCCAGCACCAATACTGGGGAGCTGTTTTTT
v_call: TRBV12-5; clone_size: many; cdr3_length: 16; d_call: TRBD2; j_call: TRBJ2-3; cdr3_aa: CASGLVGAGVIDTQYF; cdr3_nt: TGTGCTAGTGGTTTGGTAGGCGCGGGAGTCATAGATACGCAGTATTTT
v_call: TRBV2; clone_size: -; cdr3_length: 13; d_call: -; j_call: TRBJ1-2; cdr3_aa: CASVWRSAYGYTF; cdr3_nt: TGTGCCAGCGTGTGGAGGTCGGCTTATGGCTACACCTTC
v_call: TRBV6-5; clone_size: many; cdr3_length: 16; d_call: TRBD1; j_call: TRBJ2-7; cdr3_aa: CASSYSTWTGAYEQYF; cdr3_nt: TGTGCCAGCAGTTACTCGACCTGGACAGGGGCCTACGAGCAGTACTTC
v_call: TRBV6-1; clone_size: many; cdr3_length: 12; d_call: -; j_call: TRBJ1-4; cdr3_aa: CASRGNREKLFF; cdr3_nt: TGTGCCAGCAGGGGAAACCGGGAGAAACTGTTTTTT